The 7 T cell receptor beta chains in this list originate from one sample, sequenced in a study of OX40 agonist ivuxolimab in advanced cancers. Sequencing used immunoSEQ multiplex PCR; TCRdb keeps in-frame clones, though not all of them. Of fewer than 80,000 clones in the sample, approximately 87% were seen once. The source material was CD4+ or CD8+ T cells sorted from blood, sampled in a trial of the OX40 agonist ivuxolimab. The source of these receptors is an adult with an advanced solid tumor such as melanoma, head and neck, liver or kidney cancer.

The rearrangement joins TRBV9 to TRBJ2-1; D remains unclear. Germline V CDR1 and CDR2: SGDLS, YYNGEE. The CDR3 has 12 amino acids. The V end was cut by 0 bases, the J end by 8 bases, with 6 bases between. CDR3 sequence (DNA): TGTGCCAGCAGCGTAGAAGGCTATGAGCAGTTCTTC. Translation gives CASSVEGYEQFF.

The chain is built from TRBV29-1 and TRBJ2-3; 7 nucleotides line up with TRBD2. CDR3 length: 13 amino acids. Germline trimming cut 8 bases from V and 3 bases from J; bases unmatched to any gene: 8. CDR1 and CDR2 from the germline V gene are SQVTM and ANQGSEA. This CDR3 reads CSSPGGGTDTQYF. Written as DNA, the CDR3 is TGCAGCTCTCCTGGGGGGGGGACAGATACGCAGTATTTT.

The chain combines TRBV6-5 with TRBJ1-5, with 9 bases matching TRBD1. Germline-derived CDR1 and CDR2 are MNHEY and SVGAGI. The V and J ends lost 6 bases and 6 bases, in that order; junction bases with no gene match: 9. The CDR3 covers 15 residues. The CDR3 protein is CASSPITGGTQPQHF. The CDR3 coding sequence is TGTGCCAGCAGCCCTATCACAGGGGGCACTCAGCCCCAGCATTTT.

V gene TRBV5-4 combines with J gene TRBJ2-3, with 7 positions matching TRBD1. The CDR3 has 16 residues. Trimming cost V 3 bases and J 3 bases; bases outside gene matches: 10. In germline, CDR1 is SGHNT, CDR2 YYREEE (reference sequence). Written as DNA, the CDR3 is TGTGCCAGCAGCTCCCGGACAGGCTCCTTGACAGATACGCAGTATTTT. Its translation is CASSSRTGSLTDTQYF. The full variable domain, rest sourced from reference TRBV5-4 and TRBJ2-3, is ETGVTQSPTHLIKTRGQQVTLRCSSQSGHNTVSWYQQALGQGPQFIFQYYREEENGRGNFPPRFSGLQFPNYSSELNVNALELDDSALYLCASSSRTGSLTDTQYFGPGTRLTVL.

DNA for the CDR3: TGCAGCGTTGAAGGGACAGGGGTCGAGCAGTACTTC. Its protein is CSVEGTGVEQYF. The chain has TRBV29-1 and TRBJ2-7; 9 bases align to TRBD1. CDR1 and CDR2 (germline): SQVTM, ANQGSEA. The CDR3 is 12 amino acids. The V gene end was trimmed by 1 base and the J gene end by 6 bases; junction bases not matched to a gene: 1.

CDR3 bases: TGTGCCAGCAACAGGGAGTACACTGAAGCTTTCTTT. It translates to CASNREYTEAFF. The chain carries TRBV11-3 and TRBJ1-1, with D maybe TRBD1 (6 bases). CDR3 length: 12 residues. V was pared by 7 bases and J by 3 bases, with 9 bases between. In germline, CDR1 is SGHNT, CDR2 YENEEA. The full variable domain, with the rest looked up from reference TRBV11-3 and TRBJ1-1, is EAGVVQSPRYKIIEKKQPVAFWCNPISGHNTLYWYLQNLGQGPELLIRYENEEAVDDSQLPKDRFSAERLKGVDSTLKIQPAELGDSAVYLCASNREYTEAFFGQGTRLTVV.

The V gene is TRBV6-5, the J gene TRBJ2-7, with a possible D match to TRBD1 (6 bases). Trimming removed 6 bases at V and 2 bases at J, with 14 bases between. Germline loops: CDR1 MNHEY, CDR2 SVGAGI. CDR3 length: 14 amino acids. The CDR3 region has the DNA TGTGCCAGCAGAACTAACAGGGACACCTACGAGCAGTACTTC. The encoded protein is CASRTNRDTYEQYF.